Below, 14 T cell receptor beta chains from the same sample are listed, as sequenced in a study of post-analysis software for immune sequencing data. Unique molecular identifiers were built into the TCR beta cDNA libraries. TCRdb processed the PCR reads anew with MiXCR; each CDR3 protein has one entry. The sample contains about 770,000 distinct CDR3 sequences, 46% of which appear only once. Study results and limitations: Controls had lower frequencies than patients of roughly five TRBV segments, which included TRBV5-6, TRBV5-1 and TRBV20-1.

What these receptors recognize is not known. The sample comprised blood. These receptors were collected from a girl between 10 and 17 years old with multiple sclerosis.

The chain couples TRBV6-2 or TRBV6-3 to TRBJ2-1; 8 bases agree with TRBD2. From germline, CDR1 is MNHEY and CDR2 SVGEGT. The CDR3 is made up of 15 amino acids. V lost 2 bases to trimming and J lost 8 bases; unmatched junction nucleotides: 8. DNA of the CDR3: TGTGCCAGCAGTTACGGGCAGCGGGAGCGCGATGAGCAGTTCTTC. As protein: CASSYGQRERDEQFF.

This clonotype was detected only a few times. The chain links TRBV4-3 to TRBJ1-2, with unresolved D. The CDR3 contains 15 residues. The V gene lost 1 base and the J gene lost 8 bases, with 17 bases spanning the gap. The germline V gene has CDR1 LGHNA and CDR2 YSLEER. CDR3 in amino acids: CASSQVADTSLGYTF. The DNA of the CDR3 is TGCGCCAGCAGCCAAGTCGCGGATACCTCCTTAGGCTACACCTTC.

CDR3 DNA sequence: TGTGCCTGGAGTGTGGGCAGGGACCCCTACGAGCAGTACTTC. Its translation is CAWSVGRDPYEQYF. The chain employs TRBV30 and TRBJ2-7; either TRBD1 or TRBD2 may fit D (5 bases each). Trimming shortened V by 0 bases and J by 2 bases, and 11 bases separated the two germline ends. The germline CDR1 and CDR2 sequences are GTSNPN and SVGIG (reference sequence). The CDR3 consists of 14 residues.

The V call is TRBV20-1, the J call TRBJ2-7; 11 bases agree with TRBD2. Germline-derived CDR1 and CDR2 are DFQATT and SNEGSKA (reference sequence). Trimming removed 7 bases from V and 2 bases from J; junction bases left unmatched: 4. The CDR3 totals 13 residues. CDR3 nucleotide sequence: TGCAGTGGACCGGGACTAGCGGCCTACGAGCAGTACTTC. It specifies CSGPGLAAYEQYF.

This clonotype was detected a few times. CDR3 region: CATSDGTSGTSEQYF. The DNA of the CDR3 is TGTGCCACCAGTGATGGGACTAGCGGGACTTCGGAGCAGTACTTC. This chain links TRBV24-1 with TRBJ2-7, with 13 positions matching TRBD2. The junction had 5 bases not matched to a gene; V was cut back by 3 bases and J by 7 bases. The CDR3 sequence is 15 residues long. CDR1 and CDR2 (germline): KGHDR, SFDVKD.

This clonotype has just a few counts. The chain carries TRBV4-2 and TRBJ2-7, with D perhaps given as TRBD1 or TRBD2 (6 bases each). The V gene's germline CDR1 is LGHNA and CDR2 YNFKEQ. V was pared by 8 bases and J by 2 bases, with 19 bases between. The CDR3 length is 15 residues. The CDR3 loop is CASAQGLANPYEQYF. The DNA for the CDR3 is TGTGCCAGCGCCCAGGGGCTAGCGAATCCCTACGAGCAGTACTTC.

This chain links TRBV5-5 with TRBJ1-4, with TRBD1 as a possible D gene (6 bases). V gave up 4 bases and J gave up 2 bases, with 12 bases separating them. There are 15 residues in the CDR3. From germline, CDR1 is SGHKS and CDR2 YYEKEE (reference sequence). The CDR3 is CASSELQGTNEKLFF. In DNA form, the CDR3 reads TGTGCCAGCAGCGAGTTACAGGGCACTAATGAAAAACTGTTTTTT.

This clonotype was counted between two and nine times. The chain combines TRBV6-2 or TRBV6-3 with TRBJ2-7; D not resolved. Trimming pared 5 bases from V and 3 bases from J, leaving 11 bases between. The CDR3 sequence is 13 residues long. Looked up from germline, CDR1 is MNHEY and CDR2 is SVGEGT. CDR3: CASSPTTNYEQYF. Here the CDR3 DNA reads TGTGCCAGCAGTCCCACCACCAACTACGAGCAGTACTTC.

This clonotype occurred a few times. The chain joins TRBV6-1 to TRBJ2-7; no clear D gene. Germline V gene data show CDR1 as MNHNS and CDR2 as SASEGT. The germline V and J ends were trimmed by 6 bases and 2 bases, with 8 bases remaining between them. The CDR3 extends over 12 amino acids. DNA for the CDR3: TGTGCCAGCAGCATTGTCCCCTACGAGCAGTACTTC. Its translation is CASSIVPYEQYF.

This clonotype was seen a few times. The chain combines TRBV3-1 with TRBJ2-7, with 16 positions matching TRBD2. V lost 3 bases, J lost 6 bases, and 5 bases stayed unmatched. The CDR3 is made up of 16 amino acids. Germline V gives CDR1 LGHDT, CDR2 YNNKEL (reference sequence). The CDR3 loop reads CASSHGTSGRAGEQYF. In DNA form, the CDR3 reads TGTGCCAGCAGCCACGGGACTAGCGGGAGGGCTGGCGAGCAGTACTTC.

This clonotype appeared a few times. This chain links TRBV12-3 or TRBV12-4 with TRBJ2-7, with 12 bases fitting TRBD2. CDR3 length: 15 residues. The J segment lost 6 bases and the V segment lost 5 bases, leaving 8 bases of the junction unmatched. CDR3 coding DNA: TGTGCCAGCAGTATACGACTAGCGGGAGCCGGCGAGCAGTACTTC. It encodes CASSIRLAGAGEQYF.

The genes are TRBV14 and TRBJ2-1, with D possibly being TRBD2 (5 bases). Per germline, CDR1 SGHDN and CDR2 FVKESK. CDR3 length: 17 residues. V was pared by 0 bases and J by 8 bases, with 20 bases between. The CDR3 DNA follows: TGTGCCAGCAGCCAAGATCTACAGCGGCCCAACGGGGATGAGCAGTTCTTC. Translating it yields CASSQDLQRPNGDEQFF.

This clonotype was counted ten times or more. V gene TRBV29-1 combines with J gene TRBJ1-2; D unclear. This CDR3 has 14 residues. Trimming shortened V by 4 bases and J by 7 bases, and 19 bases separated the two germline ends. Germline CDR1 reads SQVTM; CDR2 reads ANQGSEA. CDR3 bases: TGCAGCGTTGGAGGAAGCGGAGGGTTCGGTGGCTACACCTTC. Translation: CSVGGSGGFGGYTF.

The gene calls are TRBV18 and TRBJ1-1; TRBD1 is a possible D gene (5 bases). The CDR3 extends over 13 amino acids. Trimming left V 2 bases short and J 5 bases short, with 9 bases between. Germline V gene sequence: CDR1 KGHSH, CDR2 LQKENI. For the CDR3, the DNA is TGTGCCAGCTCACCAAGGACACGAACTGAAGCTTTCTTT. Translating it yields CASSPRTRTEAFF.